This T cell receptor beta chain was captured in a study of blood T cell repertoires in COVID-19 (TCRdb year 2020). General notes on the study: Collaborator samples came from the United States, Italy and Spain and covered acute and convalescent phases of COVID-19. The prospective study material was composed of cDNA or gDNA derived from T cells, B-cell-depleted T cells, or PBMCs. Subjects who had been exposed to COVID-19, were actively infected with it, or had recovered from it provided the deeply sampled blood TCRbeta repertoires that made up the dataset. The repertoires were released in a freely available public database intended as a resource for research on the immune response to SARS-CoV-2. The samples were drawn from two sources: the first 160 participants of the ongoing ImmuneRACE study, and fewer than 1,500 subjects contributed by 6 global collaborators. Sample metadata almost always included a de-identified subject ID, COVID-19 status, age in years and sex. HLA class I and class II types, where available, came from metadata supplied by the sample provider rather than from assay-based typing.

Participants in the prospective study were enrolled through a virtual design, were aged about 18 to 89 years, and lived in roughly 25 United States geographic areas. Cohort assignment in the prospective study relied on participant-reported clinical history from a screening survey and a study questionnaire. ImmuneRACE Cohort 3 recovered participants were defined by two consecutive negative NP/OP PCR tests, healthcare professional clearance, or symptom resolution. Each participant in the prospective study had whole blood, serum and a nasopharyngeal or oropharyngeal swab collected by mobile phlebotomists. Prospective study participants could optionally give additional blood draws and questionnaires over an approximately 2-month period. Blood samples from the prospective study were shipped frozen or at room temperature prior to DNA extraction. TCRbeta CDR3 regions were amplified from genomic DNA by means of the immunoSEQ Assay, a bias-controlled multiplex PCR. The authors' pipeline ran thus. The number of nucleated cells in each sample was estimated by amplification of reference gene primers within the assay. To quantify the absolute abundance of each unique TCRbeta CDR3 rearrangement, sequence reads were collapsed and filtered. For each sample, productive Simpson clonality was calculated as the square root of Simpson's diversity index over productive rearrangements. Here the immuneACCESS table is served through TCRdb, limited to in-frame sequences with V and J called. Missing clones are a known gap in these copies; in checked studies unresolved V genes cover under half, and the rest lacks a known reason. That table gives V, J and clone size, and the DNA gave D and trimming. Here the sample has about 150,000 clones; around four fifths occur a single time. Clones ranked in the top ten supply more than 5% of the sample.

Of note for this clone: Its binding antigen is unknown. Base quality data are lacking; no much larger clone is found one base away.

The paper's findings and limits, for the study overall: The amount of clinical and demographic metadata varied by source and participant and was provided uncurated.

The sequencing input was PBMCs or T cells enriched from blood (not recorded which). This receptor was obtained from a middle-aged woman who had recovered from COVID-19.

The nucleotide sequence reads TGTGCCAGCAGCCAAGGGCGGCTAGCGGACAATGAGCAGTTCTTC. The resulting protein is CASSQGRLADNEQFF. The rearrangement combines TRBV4-2 with TRBJ2-1; TRBD2 agrees with 7 junctional bases. Trimmed from V: 1 base; trimmed from J: 5 bases; junction bases lacking a gene match: 5. From the cysteine through the phenylalanine, the CDR3 covers 15 amino acids. The DNA shown is the 45-base CDR3, in frame from base 1. In the germline V gene, CDR1 corresponds to LGHNA and CDR2 to YNFKEQ.